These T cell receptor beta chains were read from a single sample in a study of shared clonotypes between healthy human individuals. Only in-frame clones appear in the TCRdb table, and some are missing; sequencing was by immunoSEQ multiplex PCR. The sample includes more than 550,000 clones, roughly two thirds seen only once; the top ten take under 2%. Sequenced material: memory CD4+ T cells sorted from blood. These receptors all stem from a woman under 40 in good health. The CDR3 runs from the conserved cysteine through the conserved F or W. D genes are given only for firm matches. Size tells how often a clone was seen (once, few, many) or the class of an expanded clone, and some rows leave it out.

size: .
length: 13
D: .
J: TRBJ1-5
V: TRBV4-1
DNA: TGCGCCAGCAGCCGTCCCGAGAATCAGCCCCAGCATTTT
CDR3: CASSRPENQPQHF

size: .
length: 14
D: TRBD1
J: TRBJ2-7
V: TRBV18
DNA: TGTGCCAGCTCACATGAGACAGGGTCTTACGAGCAGTACTTC
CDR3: CASSHETGSYEQYF

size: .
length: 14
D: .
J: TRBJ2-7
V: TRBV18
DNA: TGTGCCAGCTCACCGGGACATCGGGTCTACGAGCAGTACTTC
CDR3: CASSPGHRVYEQYF

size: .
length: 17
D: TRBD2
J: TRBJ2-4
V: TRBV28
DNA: TGTGCCAGCAGTCCCAGGGCGGGGGGATTAGCCAAAAACATTCAGTACTTC
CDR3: CASSPRAGGLAKNIQYF

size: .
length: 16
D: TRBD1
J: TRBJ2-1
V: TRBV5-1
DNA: TGCGCCAGCAGCTTGGGGACAGGGGGGTCCTACAATGAGCAGTTCTTC
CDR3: CASSLGTGGSYNEQFF

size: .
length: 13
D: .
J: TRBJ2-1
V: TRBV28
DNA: TGTGCCACCGACCGGGACCCGCGTGGTGAGCAGTTCTTC
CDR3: CATDRDPRGEQFF

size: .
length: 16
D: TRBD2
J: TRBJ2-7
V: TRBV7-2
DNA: TGTGCCAGCAGCTCCCCTGGTGTAGCGGGTAACTACGAGCAGTACTTC
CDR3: CASSSPGVAGNYEQYF

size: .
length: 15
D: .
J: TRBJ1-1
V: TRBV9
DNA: TGTGCCAGCAGCGTAGAAGGGTGGGGGAACACTGAAGCTTTCTTT
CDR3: CASSVEGWGNTEAFF

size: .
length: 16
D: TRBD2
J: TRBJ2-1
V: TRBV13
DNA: TGTGCCAGCAGTCCGGGTAGCGGGAGCTTGTACAATGAGCAGTTCTTC
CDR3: CASSPGSGSLYNEQFF

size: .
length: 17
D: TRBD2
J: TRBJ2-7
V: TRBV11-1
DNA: TGTGCCAGCAGCTTAGAGGGACTAGCGGGAGTTTCCAACGAGCAGTACTTC
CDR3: CASSLEGLAGVSNEQYF

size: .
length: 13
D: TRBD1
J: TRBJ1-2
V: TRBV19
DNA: TGTGCCAGTAGTACCGTCAGGGGGTATGGCTACACCTTC
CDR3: CASSTVRGYGYTF

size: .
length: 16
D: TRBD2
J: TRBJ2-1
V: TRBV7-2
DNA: TGTGCCAGCAGCTTAGGTGCACTAGCGTACTACAATGAGCAGTTCTTC
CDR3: CASSLGALAYYNEQFF

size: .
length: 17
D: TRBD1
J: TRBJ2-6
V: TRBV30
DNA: TGTGCCTGGAGTGGGACAGGGGCTTGGAGTGGGGCCAACGTCCTGACTTTC
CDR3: CAWSGTGAWSGANVLTF

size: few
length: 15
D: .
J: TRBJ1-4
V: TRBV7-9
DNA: TGTGCCAGCAGCTACCAGGGGCAGGGCGCGGAAGAACTGTTTTTT
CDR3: CASSYQGQGAEELFF

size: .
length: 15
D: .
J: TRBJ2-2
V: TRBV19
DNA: TGTGCCAGTAGGGTAGATGGGAGAAACACCGGGGAGCTGTTTTTT
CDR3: CASRVDGRNTGELFF